These 20 T cell receptor beta chains share one sample of origin, sequenced in a study of T cell responses to AZD1222 COVID-19 vaccine. Profiling relied on immunoSEQ multiplex PCR, and the TCRdb table lists in-frame clones only, not all of them. The table lists 200,000 to 250,000 clones, around 93% of them singletons, with 0.9% to 1.1% in the top ten. Sequences were derived from peripheral blood, sampled on day 0 of MenACWY control vaccination. The receptor set was obtained from an adult in good health.

This chain links TRBV30 with TRBJ1-2; D is uncertain. The V and J ends lost 3 bases and 5 bases respectively, with 7 bases between them. The germline gives CDR1 GTSNPN, CDR2 SVGIG (reference sequence). This CDR3 comprises 11 residues. DNA of the CDR3: TGTGCCTGGAGCCTGGAGTATGGCTACACCTTC. Translation gives CAWSLEYGYTF. The full variable domain, with the rest looked up from reference TRBV30 and TRBJ1-2, is SQTIHQWPATLVQPVGSPLSLECTVEGTSNPNLYWYRQAAGRGLQLLFYSVGIGQISSEVPQNLSASRPQDRQFILSSKKLLLSDSGFYLCAWSLEYGYTFGSGTRLTVV.

A single count supports this clone. The genes are TRBV18 and TRBJ1-1, with 7 bases that match TRBD1. V was pared by 5 bases and J by 5 bases, with 8 bases of the junction left unmatched. Germline values: CDR1 KGHSH, CDR2 LQKENI. The CDR3 covers 14 residues. DNA of the CDR3: TGTGCCAGCTCAGACCGGGACAGAATGACTGAAGCTTTCTTT. Amino acids: CASSDRDRMTEAFF.

This chain links TRBV28 with TRBJ1-6, with D hard to call. The CDR3 consists of 16 residues. Germline V gene data show CDR1 as MDHEN and CDR2 as SYDVKM. Trimming pared 3 bases from V and 2 bases from J, leaving 11 bases between. CDR3 sequence (DNA): TGTGCCAGCAGTTTCAGTGGTATCCCCTATAATTCACCCCTCCACTTT. Its protein is CASSFSGIPYNSPLHF.

The chain has TRBV7-2 and TRBJ2-3; no reliable D call. Germline assignment: CDR1 SGHTA and CDR2 FQGNSA. V was trimmed by 5 bases and J by 6 bases, leaving 6 bases between them. This CDR3 has 11 residues. CDR3 in amino acids: CASSAWDTQYF. CDR3 bases: TGTGCCAGCAGCGCCTGGGATACGCAGTATTTT.

The chain recombines TRBV6-6 with TRBJ1-2; D remains ambiguous. Germline V gene data show CDR1 as MNHNY and CDR2 as SVGAGI (reference sequence). This CDR3 is 13 amino acids long. Trimming stripped 6 bases from V and 0 bases from J, with 8 bases between. The CDR3 here is CASSPGSNYGYTF. In DNA form, the CDR3 reads TGTGCCAGCAGCCCCGGCTCTAACTATGGCTACACCTTC.

The rearrangement joins TRBV4-1 to TRBJ2-7; a possible D gene is TRBD1 (6 bases). V shed 0 bases and J shed 6 bases, with 15 bases lying between them. Germline V gene data show CDR1 as MGHRA and CDR2 as YSYEKL. The length of the CDR3 is 15 residues. DNA for the CDR3: TGCGCCAGCAGCCAAGATAGGGGGTTTTCTACCGAGCAGTACTTC. Its translation is CASSQDRGFSTEQYF.

This chain connects TRBV19 to TRBJ1-4; D is unresolved. CDR1 and CDR2 from the germline V gene are LNHDA and SQIVND (reference sequence). The length of the CDR3 is 11 residues. The V and J ends lost 6 bases and 5 bases respectively, with 4 bases between them. For the CDR3, the DNA is TGTGCCAGTAGCGCAAATGAAAAACTGTTTTTT. Translation gives CASSANEKLFF.

The chain recombines TRBV18 with TRBJ2-7; D remains ambiguous. V was shortened by 3 bases and J by 6 bases, with 9 bases between the two germline ends. This CDR3 is 12 amino acids long. CDR1 and CDR2 (germline): KGHSH, LQKENI. The CDR3 DNA reads TGTGCCAGCTCACCTGGTGGAACCGAGCAGTACTTC. Amino acid sequence: CASSPGGTEQYF.

The chain links TRBV18 to TRBJ1-3; unclear D gene. The V gene lost 3 bases and the J gene lost 0 bases, with 12 bases spanning the gap. The CDR3 sequence is 16 residues long. CDR1 and CDR2 from the germline V gene are KGHSH and LQKENI. CDR3 region: CASSPLDPGSGNTIYF. The CDR3 bases are TGTGCCAGCTCACCTTTGGACCCAGGCTCTGGAAACACCATATATTTT. Complete variable domain (other parts from reference TRBV18 and TRBJ1-3): NAGVMQNPRHLVRRRGQEARLRCSPMKGHSHVYWYRQLPEEGLKFMVYLQKENIIDESGMPKERFSAEFPKEGPSILRIQQVVRGDSAAYFCASSPLDPGSGNTIYFGEGSWLTVV.

V and J are TRBV5-1 and TRBJ1-1; the D gene is possibly TRBD1 (6 bases). The ends were cut back, 7 bases at V and 3 bases at J, with 16 bases in the middle. The germline gives CDR1 SGHRS, CDR2 YFSETQ. This CDR3 is 14 amino acids long. DNA of the CDR3: TGCGCCAGCCGGGAGGGGGGCGTAGACACTGAAGCTTTCTTT. Amino acid sequence: CASREGGVDTEAFF.

The chain recombines TRBV5-7 with TRBJ1-6; D is perhaps TRBD1 (5 bases). TRBV5-7 is reported as an ORF; its role is uncertain. The CDR3 has 16 amino acids. V lost 0 bases, J lost 7 bases, and 14 bases lay in between. The chain's CDR3 is CASSLERGNGNSPLHF. In DNA form, the CDR3 reads TGTGCCAGCAGCTTGGAGAGGGGAAACGGCAATTCACCCCTCCACTTT.

This clone was recorded only once. The chain employs TRBV6-2 or TRBV6-3 and TRBJ1-1; D unclear. Trimming took off 5 bases at V and 0 bases at J, with 10 bases between the two ends. This CDR3 has 14 amino acids. Germline-derived CDR1 and CDR2 are MNHEY and SVGEGT. This chain's CDR3 is CASSRGGLNTEAFF. CDR3 bases: TGTGCCAGCAGTCGTGGAGGTTTGAACACTGAAGCTTTCTTT.

This clone has just one count. Other DNA sequences within the sample encode an identical CDR3. The J gene is TRBJ2-2, the V gene TRBV27; D unclear. CDR3 size: 12 residues. Trimming took 2 bases from V and 7 from J, leaving 5 bases between them. Per germline, CDR1 MNHEY and CDR2 SMNVEV (reference sequence). The CDR3 loop reads CASSLLGGELFF. The CDR3 DNA follows: TGTGCCAGCAGTTTACTGGGCGGGGAGCTGTTTTTT.

As to this clone: Other DNA sequences within the sample encode an identical CDR3. CDR3 amino acids: CASSRTGSSYNSPLHF. CDR3 sequence (DNA): TGTGCCAGCAGCAGGACAGGGAGCTCCTATAATTCACCCCTCCACTTT. The V gene is TRBV9, the J gene TRBJ1-6; 8 bases are a match to TRBD1. With 4 bases clipped from V and 0 bases from J, the junction kept 3 bases outside the gene matches. Germline CDR1 is SGDLS and CDR2 is YYNGEE. The CDR3 loop spans 16 amino acids. Looking up the rest from reference TRBV9 and TRBJ1-6 gives the full variable domain: DSGVTQTPKHLITATGQRVTLRCSPRSGDLSVYWYQQSLDQGLQFLIQYYNGEERAKGNILERFSAQQFPDLHSELNLSSLELGDSALYFCASSRTGSSYNSPLHFGNGTRLTVT.

CDR3 loop: CASSFPTAKAEAFF. CDR3 sequence (DNA): TGTGCCAGCAGCTTCCCGACAGCTAAAGCTGAAGCTTTCTTT. The chain couples TRBV5-4 to TRBJ1-1; a weak D match, TRBD1 (5 bases). Trimming cost V 2 bases and J 6 bases, with 14 bases left between them. This CDR3 has 14 residues. Germline values: CDR1 SGHNT, CDR2 YYREEE (reference sequence).

J is TRBJ2-3 and V is TRBV27, with 10 bases aligning to TRBD2. V was clipped by 5 bases and J by 5 bases; unmatched bases: 16. CDR1 is MNHEY, CDR2 SMNVEV, per germline (reference sequence). The CDR3 sequence is 18 residues long. Here the CDR3 reads CASSLRASGGWVGDTQYF. CDR3 sequence (DNA): TGTGCCAGCAGTCTAAGGGCTAGCGGGGGCTGGGTGGGAGATACGCAGTATTTT.

This chain connects TRBV4-2 to TRBJ2-5; 8 bases match TRBD2. The CDR3 length is 16 residues. Germline CDR1 reads LGHNA; CDR2 reads YNFKEQ. The trim removed 5 bases at V and 4 bases at J, leaving 12 bases unmatched. The CDR3 DNA is TGTGCCAGCAGCTCGGAGAGGCGGGGGGCAGGAGAGACCCAGTACTTC. It encodes CASSSERRGAGETQYF.

J is TRBJ1-2 and V is TRBV12-3 or TRBV12-4; D unclear. This CDR3 contains 12 residues. Trimming removed 0 bases at V and 4 bases at J, with 3 bases between. DNA of the CDR3: TGTGCCAGCAGTTTAGCGGCCTATGGCTACACCTTC. This translates into CASSLAAYGYTF.

The chain has TRBV4-1 and TRBJ2-7; D is possibly TRBD1 (5 bases). V was pared by 0 bases and J by 6 bases, with 12 bases between. The CDR3 has 14 amino acids. Germline-derived CDR1 and CDR2 are MGHRA and YSYEKL. CDR3: CASSQENRLGEQYF. Written as DNA, the CDR3 is TGCGCCAGCAGCCAAGAGAACAGGTTAGGCGAGCAGTACTTC.

The rearrangement uses TRBV7-3 and TRBJ2-7; no firm D call. The CDR3 contains 14 residues. V shed 4 bases and J shed 0 bases, with 10 bases lying between them. CDR1 and CDR2 from the germline V gene are SGHTA and FQGTGA. The CDR3 sequence is CASSSRHGSYEQYF. In nucleotides, the CDR3 is TGTGCCAGCAGCTCTCGACACGGCTCCTACGAGCAGTACTTC.